The 14 T cell receptor beta chains listed next were all sequenced from one sample in a study of blood T cell repertoires in COVID-19. Clones were sequenced by immunoSEQ multiplex PCR, and TCRdb holds only the in-frame ones, with some missing. The table has under 250,000 clones, approximately 80% seen once. Sequencing input: PBMCs or T cells enriched from blood (not recorded which). These receptors were collected from a woman in her fifties or sixties with acute COVID-19.

In regard to this clone: A read error may be the cause here, since a much bigger clone is one base away. The chain employs TRBV5-1 and TRBJ2-1, with 7 nucleotides matching TRBD2. CDR1 is SGHRS and CDR2 is YFSETQ in the germline V gene. The ends lost 0 bases at V and 2 bases at J; junction bases unmatched: 2. The CDR3 has 15 residues. CDR3 coding DNA: TGCGCCAGCAGCTTGGACGGGGGGACCTACAATGAGCAGTTCTTC. It specifies CASSLDGGTYNEQFF.

A remark on this clone: One end of the junction is discordant with germline, which a read error may explain. V is TRBV28 and J is TRBJ1-4; maybe TRBD1 (6 bases). Germline V CDR1 and CDR2: MDHEN, SYDVKM. The CDR3 sequence is 14 residues long. CDR3 in amino acids: CASAVGGAGEKLFF. CDR3 sequence (DNA): TGCGCCTCGGCGGTAGGGGGTGCTGGCGAAAAACTGTTTTTT.

This clone was seen a handful of times. The chain joins TRBV7-9 to TRBJ1-6; D possibly corresponds to TRBD1 (5 bases). Germline CDR1 reads SEHNR; CDR2 reads FQNEAQ (reference sequence). Trimming cost V 5 bases and J 9 bases, with 17 bases left between them. This CDR3 region has 15 residues. The CDR3 region has the DNA TGTGCCAGCAGCCTCGACCGGGACTTATTTTCACCCCTCCACTTT. Translated, it gives CASSLDRDLFSPLHF.

This clone was picked up a small number of times. The chain couples TRBV29-1 to TRBJ2-5, with 9 bases aligning to TRBD2. Germline trimming cut 0 bases from V and 7 bases from J; bases unmatched to any gene: 9. The CDR3 contains 15 residues. Per the germline V gene, CDR1 is SQVTM and CDR2 is ANQGSEA. The CDR3 spells CSVEEGLAGFLTQYF. The CDR3 DNA reads as TGCAGCGTTGAAGAAGGTCTAGCGGGATTCCTGACCCAGTACTTC.

The V call is TRBV6-1, the J call TRBJ1-3; D perhaps matches TRBD1 (6 bases). Per germline, CDR1 MNHNS and CDR2 SASEGT. The CDR3 contains 16 residues. Trimming stripped 6 bases from V and 0 bases from J, with 15 bases between. CDR3 coding DNA: TGTGCCAGCAGAGAACACAGGGAACACTCTGGAAACACCATATATTTT. Translated: CASREHREHSGNTIYF.

The chain joins TRBV6-5 to TRBJ1-5; D unresolved. Trimming shortened V by 0 bases and J by 6 bases, and 9 bases separated the two germline ends. CDR1 is MNHEY, CDR2 SVGAGI, per germline. This CDR3 contains 14 residues. The CDR3 DNA follows: TGTGCCAGCAGTTACTCAAGAGGTGGTCAGCCCCAGCATTTT. This encodes CASSYSRGGQPQHF.

The V call is TRBV3-1 (or the pseudogene TRBV3-2), the J call TRBJ2-1, with 7 nucleotides matching TRBD1. CDR1 is LGHDT, CDR2 YNNKEL, per germline (reference sequence). This CDR3 has 17 residues. V trimming: 6 bases; J trimming: 1 base; junction bases outside the gene matches: 12. CDR3 loop: CASRLAGGPLSYNEQFF. For the CDR3, the DNA is TGTGCCAGCAGACTCGCAGGGGGACCCTTATCCTACAATGAGCAGTTCTTC.

V is TRBV7-9 and J is TRBJ1-5; the D is unclear. Trimming left V 2 bases short and J 6 bases short, with 8 bases between. Germline CDR1 is SEHNR and CDR2 is FQNEAQ (reference sequence). The CDR3 has 13 amino acids. The CDR3 region has the DNA TGTGCCAGCAGCTTATCAGAGGGTCAGCCCCAGCATTTT. Its translation is CASSLSEGQPQHF.

Only a few counts were recorded for this clone. The gene calls are TRBV4-2 and TRBJ2-2; 11 nucleotides line up with TRBD2. J gave up 5 bases and V 0 bases, and 8 bases lay outside the gene matches. This CDR3 region has 18 residues. Germline V lookup: CDR1 LGHNA, CDR2 YNFKEQ. DNA of the CDR3: TGTGCCAGCAGCCAAGACTCCTCTAGCGGGAGGAGGACCGGGGAGCTGTTTTTT. It translates to CASSQDSSSGRRTGELFF.

By share of the sample, this clone is medium-sized. The chain is built from TRBV12-3 or TRBV12-4 and TRBJ1-2; tentative D call: TRBD1 (6 bases). CDR3 length equals 13 residues. The ends were cut back, 5 bases at V and 6 bases at J, with 13 bases in the middle. The CDR3 loop is CASSTTGFDGYTF. The CDR3 DNA is TGTGCCAGCAGTACCACAGGGTTCGATGGCTACACCTTC.

The chain recombines TRBV10-1 with TRBJ1-4; TRBD1 matches 11 bases. The CDR3 runs to 14 residues. Germline-derived CDR1 and CDR2 are WNHNN and SYGVQD (reference sequence). V lost 9 bases, J lost 6 bases, and 6 bases stayed unmatched. Here the CDR3 DNA reads TGCGCCAGGAGGACAGGGGGCGAGGATGAAAAACTGTTTTTT. Protein product: CARRTGGEDEKLFF.

This clone appeared a single time. The V gene is TRBV28, the J gene TRBJ1-2; no clear D. The germline V gene has CDR1 MDHEN and CDR2 SYDVKM. The V and J ends lost 6 bases and 5 bases respectively, with 13 bases between them. The CDR3 consists of 13 residues. The CDR3 region is CASSLAALYGYTF. The CDR3, as DNA: TGTGCCAGCAGCTTAGCGGCCCTTTATGGCTACACCTTC.

The chain uses TRBV7-8 and TRBJ2-7; D remains unclear. The CDR3 totals 15 residues. Trimming left V 3 bases short and J 1 base short, with 13 bases between. Germline CDR1 SGHVS, CDR2 FQNEAQ. The chain's CDR3 is CASSLTRILSYEQYF. The CDR3 DNA follows: TGTGCCAGCAGCTTGACCAGGATCTTATCCTACGAGCAGTACTTC.

The V and J genes are TRBV28 and TRBJ2-3; D remains unclear. V lost 2 bases to trimming and J lost 2 bases, with 8 bases between them. The CDR3 loop spans 14 amino acids. Germline V gene data show CDR1 as MDHEN and CDR2 as SYDVKM. The CDR3 nucleotides are TGTGCCAGCAGTTTAGTCTTCCTCACAGATACGCAGTATTTT. The encoded protein is CASSLVFLTDTQYF. Full variable domain (missing parts from reference TRBV28 and TRBJ2-3): DVKVTQSSRYLVKRTGEKVFLECVQDMDHENMFWYRQDPGLGLRLIYFSYDVKMKEKGDIPEGYSVSREKKERFSLILESASTNQTSMYLCASSLVFLTDTQYFGPGTRLTVL.